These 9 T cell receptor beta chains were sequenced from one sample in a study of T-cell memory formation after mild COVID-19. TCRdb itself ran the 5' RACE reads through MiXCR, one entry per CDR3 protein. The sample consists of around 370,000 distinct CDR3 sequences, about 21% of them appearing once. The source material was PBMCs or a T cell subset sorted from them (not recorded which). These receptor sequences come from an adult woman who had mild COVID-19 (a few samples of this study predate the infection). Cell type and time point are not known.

This CDR3 reads CATSSRGYGYTF. The CDR3 DNA sequence: TGTGCCACCAGCAGTCGAGGTTATGGCTACACCTTC. V gene TRBV15 combines with J gene TRBJ1-2; unclear D gene. The ends were cut back, 3 bases at V and 5 bases at J, with 7 bases in the middle. The V gene's germline CDR1 is LNHNV and CDR2 YYDKDF (reference sequence). CDR3 length: 12 amino acids.

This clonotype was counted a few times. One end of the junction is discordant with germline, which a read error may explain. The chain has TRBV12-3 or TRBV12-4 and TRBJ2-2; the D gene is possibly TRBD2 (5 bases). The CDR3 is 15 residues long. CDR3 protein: CASSLIPPMGGQLFF. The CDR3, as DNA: TGTGCCAGCAGTTTGATCCCCCCTATGGGCGGGCAGCTGTTTTTT.

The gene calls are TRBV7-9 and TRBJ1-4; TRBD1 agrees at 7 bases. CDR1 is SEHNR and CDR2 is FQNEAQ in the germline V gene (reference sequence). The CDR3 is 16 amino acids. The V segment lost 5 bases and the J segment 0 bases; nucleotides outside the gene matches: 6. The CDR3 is CASSKGGMSTNEKLFF. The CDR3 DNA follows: TGTGCCAGCAGCAAAGGGGGCATGTCAACTAATGAAAAACTGTTTTTT.

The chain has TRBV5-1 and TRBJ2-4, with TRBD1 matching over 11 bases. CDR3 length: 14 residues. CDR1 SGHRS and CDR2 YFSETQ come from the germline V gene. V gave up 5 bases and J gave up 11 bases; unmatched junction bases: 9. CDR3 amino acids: CASSFGTGGGLQYF. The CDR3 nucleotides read TGCGCCAGCAGTTTCGGGACAGGGGGGGGCCTTCAGTACTTC.

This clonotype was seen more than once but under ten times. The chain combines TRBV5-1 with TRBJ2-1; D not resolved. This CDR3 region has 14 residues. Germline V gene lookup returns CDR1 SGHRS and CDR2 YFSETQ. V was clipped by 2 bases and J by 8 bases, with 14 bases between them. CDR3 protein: CASSFTPPAYEQFF. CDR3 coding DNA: TGCGCCAGCAGCTTTACACCCCCCGCCTATGAGCAGTTCTTC. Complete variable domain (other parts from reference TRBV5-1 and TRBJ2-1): KAGVTQTPRYLIKTRGQQVTLSCSPISGHRSVSWYQQTPGQGLQFLFEYFSETQRNKGNFPGRFSGRQFSNSRSEMNVSTLELGDSALYLCASSFTPPAYEQFFGPGTRLTVL.

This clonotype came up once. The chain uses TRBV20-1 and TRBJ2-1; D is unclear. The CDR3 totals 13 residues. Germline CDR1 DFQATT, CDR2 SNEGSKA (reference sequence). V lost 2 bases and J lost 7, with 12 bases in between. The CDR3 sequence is CSARKGPINEQFF. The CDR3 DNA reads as TGCAGTGCTAGAAAGGGCCCTATAAATGAGCAGTTCTTC.

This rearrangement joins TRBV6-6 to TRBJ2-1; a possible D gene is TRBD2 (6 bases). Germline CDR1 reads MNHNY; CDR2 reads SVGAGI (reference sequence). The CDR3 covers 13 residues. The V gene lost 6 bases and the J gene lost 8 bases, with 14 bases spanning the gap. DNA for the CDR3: TGTGCCAGCAGCCTCGGGACTCTCGATGAGCAGTTCTTC. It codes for CASSLGTLDEQFF.

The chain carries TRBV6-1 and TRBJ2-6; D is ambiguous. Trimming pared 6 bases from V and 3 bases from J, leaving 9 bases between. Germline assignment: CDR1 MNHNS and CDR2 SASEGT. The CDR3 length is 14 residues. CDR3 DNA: TGTGCCAGCAGGTTTGTCTATGGGGCCAACGTCCTGACTTTC. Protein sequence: CASRFVYGANVLTF.

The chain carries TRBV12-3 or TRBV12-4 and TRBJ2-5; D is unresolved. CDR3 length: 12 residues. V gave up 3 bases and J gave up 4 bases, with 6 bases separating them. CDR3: CASSFNGETQYF. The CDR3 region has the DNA TGTGCCAGCAGTTTTAACGGAGAGACCCAGTACTTC.